The next 6 T cell receptor beta chains were all read from a single sample in a study of blood T cells in healthy people across ages. Together with a sample-barcoded 5' primer, a J-beta primer mix was included in a second PCR lasting about 7 to 12 cycles. MiXCR, applied by TCRdb to the 5' RACE reads, yields one record per CDR3 protein. The table includes 650,000 to 900,000 distinct CDR3 sequences, approximately 59% detected once. The sequenced sample consisted of blood. These receptors were obtained from a man aged 25 to 45 in good health.

The V call is TRBV29-1, the J call TRBJ2-5; no reliable D call. Gene TRBJ2-7 matches the end of the DNA better, so the J call may be wrong. This CDR3 contains 14 residues. From germline, CDR1 is SQVTM and CDR2 ANQGSEA. The DNA of the CDR3 is TGCAGCGTTTCCCGGGCCGACCCCACCTACGAGCAGTACTTC. Protein product: CSVSRADPTYEQYF.

The chain joins TRBV7-9 to TRBJ2-7, with no clear D. Deletions cut 5 bases from V and 5 bases from J, with 19 bases between. CDR1 and CDR2 from the germline V gene are SEHNR and FQNEAQ (reference sequence). The CDR3 length is 15 residues. CDR3 loop: CASSPGRAVVDEQYF. The CDR3 nucleotides read TGTGCCAGCAGCCCGGGTCGGGCTGTTGTGGACGAGCAGTACTTC.

This clonotype has more than one count but fewer than ten. The chain recombines TRBV4-3 with TRBJ2-5; TRBD2 agrees at 7 bases. The germline V gene encodes CDR1 LGHNA and CDR2 YSLEER. CDR3 length: 14 residues. V was clipped by 2 bases and J by 3 bases; unmatched bases: 3. This chain's CDR3 is CASSQLGGKETQYF. The CDR3 coding sequence is TGCGCCAGCAGCCAACTGGGGGGGAAAGAGACCCAGTACTTC.

The chain is built from TRBV6-6 and TRBJ2-1, with D perhaps being TRBD1 or TRBD2 (5 bases each). The DNA matches TRBJ2-7 better at its end, which makes the J call doubtful. The CDR3 covers 14 residues. The V gene's germline CDR1 is MNHNY and CDR2 SVGAGI (reference sequence). The CDR3 protein is CASNVDVWGYEQYF. The CDR3 bases are TGTGCCAGCAACGTAGACGTGTGGGGGTACGAGCAGTACTTC.

The chain links TRBV20-1 to TRBJ2-7, with TRBD2 as a possible D gene (5 bases). The DNA end is a closer match to TRBJ2-5, so the J assignment may be wrong. The CDR3 is made up of 15 amino acids. CDR1 is DFQATT and CDR2 is SNEGSKA in the germline V gene (reference sequence). This chain's CDR3 is CSARDRRRDQETQYF. The CDR3 DNA is TGCAGTGCTAGAGATAGGAGGCGGGACCAAGAGACCCAGTACTTC.

V usage is TRBV10-3 and J usage is TRBJ2-7; possible D gene TRBD2, 6 bases. The germline gives CDR1 ENHRY, CDR2 SYGVKD. Trimming removed 7 bases at V and 4 bases at J, with 14 bases between. CDR3 length equals 13 residues. The CDR3 DNA sequence: TGTGCCATCACCGTAACGGAGGGGTACGAGCAGTACTTC. Translated: CAITVTEGYEQYF.